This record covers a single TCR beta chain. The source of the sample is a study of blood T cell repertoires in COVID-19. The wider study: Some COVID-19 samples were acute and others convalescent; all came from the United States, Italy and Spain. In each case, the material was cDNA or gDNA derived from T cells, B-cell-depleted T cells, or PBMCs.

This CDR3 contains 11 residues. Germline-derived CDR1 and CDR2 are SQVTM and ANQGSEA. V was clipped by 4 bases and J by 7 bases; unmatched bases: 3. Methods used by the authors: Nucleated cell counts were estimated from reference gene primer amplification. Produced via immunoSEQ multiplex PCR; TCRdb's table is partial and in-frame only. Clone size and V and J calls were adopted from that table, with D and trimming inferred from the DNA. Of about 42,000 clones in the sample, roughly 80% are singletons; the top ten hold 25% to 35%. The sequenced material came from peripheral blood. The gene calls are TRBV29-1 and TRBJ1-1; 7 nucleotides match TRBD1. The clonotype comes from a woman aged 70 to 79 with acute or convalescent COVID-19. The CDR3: CSVVGQVEAFF. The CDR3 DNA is TGCAGCGTTGTCGGACAGGTTGAAGCTTTCTTT.